The clone carrying this T cell receptor beta chain was counted between two and nine times. Under the authors' procedure: Amplifying reference gene primers gave estimates of nucleated cell counts. TCRdb keeps only in-frame clones here, not all; method: immunoSEQ multiplex PCR. V and J calls plus clone size are reproduced from that table; the DNA served to infer D and trimming. The sample has about 83,000 clones, approximately 90% seen once. The data derive from a study of blood T cell repertoires in COVID-19. Study in general: COVID-19 samples from acute and convalescent phases originated in the United States, Italy and Spain. Nucleic acid was either cDNA or gDNA, and it came from T cells, B-cell-depleted T cells, or PBMCs.

Trimming removed 4 bases from V and 4 bases from J; junction bases left unmatched: 2. Germline V CDR1 and CDR2: MRHNA, SNTAGT. The length of the CDR3 is 13 residues. Sequencing was done on a sample of peripheral blood. The chain uses TRBV6-4 and TRBJ2-7; 9 nucleotides match TRBD1. The source of this sequence is a woman between 45 and 60 years old with active or convalescent COVID-19. In DNA, the CDR3 is TGTGCCAGCAGTGTTGGGACAGGGTACGAGCAGTACTTC. It codes for CASSVGTGYEQYF.